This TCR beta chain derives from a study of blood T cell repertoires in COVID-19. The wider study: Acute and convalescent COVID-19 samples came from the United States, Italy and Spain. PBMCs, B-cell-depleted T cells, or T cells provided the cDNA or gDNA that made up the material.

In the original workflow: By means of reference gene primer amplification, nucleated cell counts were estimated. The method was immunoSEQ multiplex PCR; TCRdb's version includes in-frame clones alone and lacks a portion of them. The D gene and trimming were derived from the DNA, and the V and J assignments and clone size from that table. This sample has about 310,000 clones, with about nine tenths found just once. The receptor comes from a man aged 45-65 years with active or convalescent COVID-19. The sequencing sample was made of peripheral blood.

The CDR3 protein is CAISEFLGRGTYEQYF. The CDR3 nucleotides read TGTGCCATCAGTGAGTTTTTAGGGAGGGGTACCTACGAGCAGTACTTC. The V call is TRBV10-3, the J call TRBJ2-7; TRBD2 aligns across 7 bases. V shed 1 base, J shed 2 bases, and the junction held 8 bases outside the gene matches. Germline V gene sequence: CDR1 ENHRY, CDR2 SYGVKD. There are 16 residues in the CDR3.